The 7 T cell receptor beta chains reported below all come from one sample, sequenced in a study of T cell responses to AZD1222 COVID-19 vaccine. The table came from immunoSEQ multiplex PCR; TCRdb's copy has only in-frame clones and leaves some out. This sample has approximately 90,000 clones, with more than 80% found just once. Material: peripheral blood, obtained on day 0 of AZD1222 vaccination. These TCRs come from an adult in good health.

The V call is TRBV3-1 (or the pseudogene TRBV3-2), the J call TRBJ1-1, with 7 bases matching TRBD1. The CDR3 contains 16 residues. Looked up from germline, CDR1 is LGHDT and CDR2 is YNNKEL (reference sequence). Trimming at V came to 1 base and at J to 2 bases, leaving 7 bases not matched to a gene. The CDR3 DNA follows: TGTGCCAGCAGCCAAGGGTTAAGGGACAGAAACACTGAAGCTTTCTTT. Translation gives CASSQGLRDRNTEAFF.

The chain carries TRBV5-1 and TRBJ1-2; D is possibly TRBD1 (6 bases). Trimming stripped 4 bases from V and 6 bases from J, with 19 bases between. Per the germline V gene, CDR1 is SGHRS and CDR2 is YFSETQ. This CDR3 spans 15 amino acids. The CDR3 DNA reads TGCGCCAGCAGCCGGAAGACAGGAGGGAAAGATGGCTACACCTTC. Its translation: CASSRKTGGKDGYTF.

CDR3 coding DNA: TGTGCCAGCAGCTACGCAGGGGGAAGTGGCTACACCTTC. Protein: CASSYAGGSGYTF. The chain is built from TRBV27 and TRBJ1-2, with 7 bases identical to TRBD1. The CDR3 contains 13 residues. Germline V CDR1 and CDR2: MNHEY, SMNVEV (reference sequence). Unmatched junction bases numbered 8, after V lost 6 bases and J lost 7 bases.

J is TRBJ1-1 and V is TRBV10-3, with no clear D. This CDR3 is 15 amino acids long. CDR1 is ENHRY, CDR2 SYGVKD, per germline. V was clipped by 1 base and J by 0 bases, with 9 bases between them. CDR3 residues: CAISEWAWLNTEAFF. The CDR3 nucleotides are TGTGCCATCAGTGAGTGGGCGTGGTTGAACACTGAAGCTTTCTTT.

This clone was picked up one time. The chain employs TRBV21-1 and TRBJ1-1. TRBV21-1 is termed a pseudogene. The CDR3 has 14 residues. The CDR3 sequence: CASSKILSDTEAFF. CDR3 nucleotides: TGTGCCAGCAGCAAAATTTTAAGTGACACTGAAGCTTTCTTT.

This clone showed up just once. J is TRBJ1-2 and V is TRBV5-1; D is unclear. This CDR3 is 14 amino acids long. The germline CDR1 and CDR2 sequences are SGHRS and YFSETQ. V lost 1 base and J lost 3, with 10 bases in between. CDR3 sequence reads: CASSLIDRDYGYTF. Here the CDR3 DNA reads TGCGCCAGCAGCTTGATAGATCGCGACTATGGCTACACCTTC.

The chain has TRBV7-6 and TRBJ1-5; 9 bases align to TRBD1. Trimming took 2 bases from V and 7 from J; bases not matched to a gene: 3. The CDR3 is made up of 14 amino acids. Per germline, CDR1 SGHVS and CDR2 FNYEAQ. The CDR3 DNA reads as TGTGCCAGCAGCTTAACGGGACAGGGCCAGCCCCAGCATTTT. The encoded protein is CASSLTGQGQPQHF.